The sequence of this TCR beta chain was determined in a study of response to subunit inactivated influenza vaccine. V lost 5 bases to trimming and J lost 0 bases, with 14 bases between them. CDR3 size: 16 residues. Per germline, CDR1 MDHEN and CDR2 SYDVKM. TCRdb analysed the RT-PCR reads with MiXCR anew, one entry per CDR3 protein. The data show 280,000 or so distinct CDR3 sequences, 20% to 25% seen once. This chain joins TRBV28 and TRBJ1-3, with D maybe TRBD1 (5 bases). Sequenced material: PBMCs from blood, taken 21 months after vaccination. This sequence was found in a man aged 50-75 years who received an inactivated influenza vaccine. The CDR3 DNA reads TGTGCCAGCAGTCTATACGACAGTTTCTCTGGAAACACCATATATTTT. Translating gives CASSLYDSFSGNTIYF.